One T cell receptor (beta chain) is described in this entry. Its specificity is unknown. Treatment indicated: approximately nine-day PBMC culture with coronavirus spike peptide pools or control peptides (ViraFEST assay). This entry is derived from a study of vaccination and CD4 T cells after COVID-19. Study context: The cells in question were stimulated using overlapping spike peptides derived from SARS-CoV-2, HCoV-NL63, HCoV-OC43 and HCoV-229E. General observations from the study: Going from around 20 to 38, median SARS-CoV-2-reactive clonotypes did not rise significantly.

Sequenced with the Oncomine TCR Beta short-read assay was DNA taken from cultured CD4+ T cells. Researchers extracted genomic DNA from CD4+ T cells that had been cultured. A single record per CDR3 protein comes from TCRdb applying MiXCR to the PCR reads. Counted here are about 20,000 distinct CDR3 sequences, about 45% occurring once; the ten biggest clones make up about 3%. The CDR3 loop spans 15 amino acids. Trimming cost V 4 bases and J 8 bases, with 20 bases left between them. Germline V lookup: CDR1 MNHEY, CDR2 SMNVEV (reference sequence). The chain carries TRBV27 and TRBJ1-2; TRBD1 might be the D (5 bases). Sequences were derived from CD4+ T cells from blood, cultured in vitro, sampled after SARS-CoV-2 vaccination. This receptor was identified in a human donor who had recovered from COVID-19. The CDR3 bases are TGTGCCAGCAGTTCCGGGGGACGATATGTTAGGGGCTACACCTTC. Protein sequence: CASSSGGRYVRGYTF.